A selection of T cell receptor beta chains follows, all from one sample in a study of cytomegalovirus exposure and HLA in healthy donors. Method: immunoSEQ multiplex PCR; TCRdb's copy keeps in-frame clones and lacks some. The sample holds some 110,000 clones; 81% are singletons and the top ten take about 3.9%. The sample consisted of PBMCs. The source is a woman in her twenties or thirties in good health and CMV-seronegative. CDR3s include the opening cysteine and the closing phenylalanine or tryptophan. A D gene is named only where the DNA matches it firmly. Clone size appears in some rows only: once, few, many, or a class for an expanded clone.

>-|TRBV28|TRBD1|TRBJ1-5|15
CASSFPGTGGQPQHF
TGTGCCAGCAGTTTTCCCGGGACAGGGGGTCAGCCCCAGCATTTT
>-|TRBV7-9|-|TRBJ1-4|15
CASSPAGVTNEKLFF
TGTGCCAGCAGCCCCGCAGGGGTAACTAATGAAAAACTGTTTTTT
>-|TRBV19|TRBD2|TRBJ2-5|15
CASSPWGLEQETQYF
TGTGCCAGCAGCCCGTGGGGACTAGAGCAAGAGACCCAGTACTTC
>-|TRBV19|-|TRBJ2-1|16
CASSIGGDRYYNEQFF
TGTGCCAGTAGTATAGGTGGAGACAGATACTACAATGAGCAGTTCTTC
>-|TRBV9|TRBD1|TRBJ2-7|13
CASSVGTAYEQYF
TGTGCCAGCAGCGTGGGGACAGCCTACGAGCAGTACTTC
>once|TRBV5-4|-|TRBJ2-7|15
CASSQQGESSYEQYF
TGTGCCAGCAGCCAACAGGGAGAGAGCTCCTACGAGCAGTACTTC
>once|TRBV11-2|TRBD2|TRBJ2-3|15
CASSLRGVSTDTQYF
TGTGCCAGCAGCTTACGGGGGGTTAGCACAGATACGCAGTATTTT
>few|TRBV7-6|TRBD2|TRBJ2-1|16
CASSSIRTSGTNEQFF
TGTGCCAGCAGCTCCATCAGGACTAGCGGGACTAATGAGCAGTTCTTC
>-|TRBV2|-|TRBJ2-5|13
CATGGSRQETQYF
TGTGCCACCGGGGGTAGCAGACAAGAGACCCAGTACTTC
>-|TRBV19|-|TRBJ1-5|13
CASSIQVNQPQHF
TGTGCCAGTAGTATACAGGTTAATCAGCCCCAGCATTTT
>-|TRBV25-1|-|TRBJ1-4|15
CASSESPGVNEKLFF
TGTGCCAGCAGTGAATCGCCAGGGGTTAATGAAAAACTGTTTTTT
>-|TRBV6-6|TRBD2|TRBJ2-7|15
CATGRLAGISYEQYF
TGTGCCACCGGGAGACTAGCGGGGATCTCCTACGAGCAGTACTTC
>-|TRBV9|TRBD2|TRBJ2-1|12
CASSGTSGMGFF
TGTGCCAGCAGCGGTACTAGCGGGATGGGGTTCTTC
>few|TRBV30|-|TRBJ1-5|16
CAWSVPRGYGNQPQHF
TGTGCCTGGAGTGTACCCCGGGGATATGGCAATCAGCCCCAGCATTTT
>-|TRBV4-1|TRBD1|TRBJ2-7|15
CASSPTGGAFYEQYF
TGCGCCAGCAGCCCCACAGGGGGCGCTTTCTACGAGCAGTACTTC
>-|TRBV28|TRBD1|TRBJ2-5|13
CASRGTGRETQYF
TGTGCCAGCCGGGGGACAGGGCGGGAGACCCAGTACTTC
>few|TRBV5-6|-|TRBJ2-7|14
CASSLGVGDISQYF
TGTGCCAGCAGCTTGGGGGTCGGCGATATTAGCCAGTACTTC
>-|TRBV19|-|TRBJ2-2|15
CVSSTASRYTGELFF
TGTGTCAGTAGTACGGCTAGTCGGTACACCGGGGAGCTGTTTTTT
>-|TRBV18|-|TRBJ2-3|16
CASSPPTGARADTQYF
TGTGCCAGCTCACCACCGACGGGAGCTCGGGCAGATACGCAGTATTTT
>-|TRBV27|TRBD2|TRBJ2-7|17
CASSLQAPSGSSYEQYF
TGTGCCAGCAGTCTCCAAGCTCCCAGCGGGAGTTCCTACGAGCAGTACTTC
>-|TRBV10-2|TRBD1|TRBJ2-1|15
CASRFSGTGHNEQFF
TGCGCCAGCAGATTCTCCGGGACAGGGCACAATGAGCAGTTCTTC
>-|TRBV7-3|-|TRBJ1-2|15
CASFPGGEASYGYTF
TGTGCCAGCTTCCCCGGGGGAGAGGCATCATATGGCTACACCTTC
>-|TRBV5-6|TRBD1|TRBJ2-7|14
CASSSGQPGGEQYF
TGTGCCAGCAGCTCGGGACAGCCTGGGGGCGAGCAGTACTTC
>once|TRBV4-1|TRBD2|TRBJ2-1|15
CASSDGTSGNNEQFF
TGCGCCAGCAGCGACGGGACTAGCGGGAACAATGAGCAGTTCTTC
>-|TRBV27|TRBD2|TRBJ2-7|18
CASSLSGDGASGPYEQYF
TGTGCCAGCAGTTTGTCTGGGGATGGGGCTAGCGGGCCCTACGAGCAGTACTTC